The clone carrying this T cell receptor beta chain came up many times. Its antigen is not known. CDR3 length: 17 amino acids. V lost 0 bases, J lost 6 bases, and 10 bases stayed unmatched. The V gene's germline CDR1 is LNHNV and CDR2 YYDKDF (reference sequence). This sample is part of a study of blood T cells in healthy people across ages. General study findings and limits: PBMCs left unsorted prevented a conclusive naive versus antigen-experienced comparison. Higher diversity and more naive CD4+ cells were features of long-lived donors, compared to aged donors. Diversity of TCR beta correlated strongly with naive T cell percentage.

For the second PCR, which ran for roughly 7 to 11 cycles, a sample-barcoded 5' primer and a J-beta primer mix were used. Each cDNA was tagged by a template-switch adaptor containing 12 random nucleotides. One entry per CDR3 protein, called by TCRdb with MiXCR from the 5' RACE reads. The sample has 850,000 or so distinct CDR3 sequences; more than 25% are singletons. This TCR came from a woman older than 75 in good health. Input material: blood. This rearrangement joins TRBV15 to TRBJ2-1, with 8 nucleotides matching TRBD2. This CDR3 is CATSRDRSGAMGNEQFF. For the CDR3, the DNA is TGTGCCACCAGCAGAGATCGTAGCGGGGCAATGGGCAATGAGCAGTTCTTC.